A single sample is the source of the 25 T cell receptor beta chains below, sequenced in a study of T cell responses to AZD1222 COVID-19 vaccine. The table came from immunoSEQ multiplex PCR; TCRdb's copy has only in-frame clones and leaves some out. The sample lists about 130,000 clones; 93% were seen once. This specimen was peripheral blood, taken on day 0 of AZD1222 vaccination. These receptors all stem from an adult in good health.

The CDR3 bases are TGTGCCAGCAGTTTGGGGGGGGCCACTGAAGCTTTCTTT. It yields the protein CASSLGGATEAFF. The chain joins TRBV6-5 to TRBJ1-1; D is perhaps TRBD1 (6 bases). Between the trimmed V and J ends, which lost 4 bases and 4 bases, there was a span of 10 bases. The CDR3 contains 13 residues. Germline-derived CDR1 and CDR2 are MNHEY and SVGAGI.

The rearrangement links TRBV28 to TRBJ1-2; D possibly corresponds to TRBD1 (6 bases). Germline CDR1 reads MDHEN; CDR2 reads SYDVKM. This CDR3 has 15 residues. V was trimmed by 4 bases and J by 6 bases, leaving 18 bases between them. CDR3 sequence: CASSSRDIRWNGYTF. The CDR3 DNA reads TGTGCCAGCAGTTCCCGGGACATCAGGTGGAATGGCTACACCTTC.

Only a few counts were recorded for this clone. This rearrangement joins TRBV6-1 to TRBJ2-7; the D gene is possibly TRBD2 (5 bases). V was trimmed by 2 bases and J by 7 bases, leaving 9 bases between them. Germline V CDR1 and CDR2: MNHNS, SASEGT. This CDR3 contains 12 residues. The CDR3 reads CASSEPPGEQYF. The CDR3 nucleotides are TGTGCCAGCAGTGAACCCCCGGGAGAGCAGTACTTC.

This clone was picked up a small number of times. V is TRBV6-2 or TRBV6-3 and J is TRBJ2-6, with no clear D. The CDR3 length is 15 residues. V was pared by 6 bases and J by 0 bases, with 9 bases between. Germline values: CDR1 MNHEY, CDR2 SVGEGT. The CDR3 loop is CASSLSVSGANVLTF. CDR3 coding DNA: TGTGCCAGCAGCCTCAGCGTCTCTGGGGCCAACGTCCTGACTTTC.

This clone was observed once. The rearrangement uses TRBV6-5 and TRBJ1-6; 11 nucleotides align to TRBD1. Germline loops: CDR1 MNHEY, CDR2 SVGAGI. The CDR3 is 15 residues long. The junction had 2 bases not matched to a gene; V was cut back by 0 bases and J by 10 bases. The CDR3 DNA sequence: TGTGCCAGCAGTTACTCCGGGACAGGGGGGTCACCCCTCCACTTT. Translated, it gives CASSYSGTGGSPLHF.

The chain has TRBV28 and TRBJ1-1; D remains unclear. This CDR3 comprises 14 residues. Trimming removed 6 bases at V and 1 base at J, with 12 bases between. Per the germline V gene, CDR1 is MDHEN and CDR2 is SYDVKM. CDR3 sequence reads: CASRPFTQNTEAFF. In DNA form, the CDR3 reads TGTGCCAGCAGACCCTTTACACAGAACACTGAAGCTTTCTTT.

The gene calls are TRBV11-2 and TRBJ2-7; no clear D. CDR3 length: 14 residues. Germline V gene lookup returns CDR1 SGHAT and CDR2 FQNNGV. V lost 5 bases and J 5 bases, leaving 16 bases between the germline ends. In nucleotides, the CDR3 is TGTGCCAGCAGCAATAATATTGGGAAGAACGAGCAGTACTTC. Translation gives CASSNNIGKNEQYF.

The rearrangement uses TRBV18 and TRBJ1-4; 7 bases agree with TRBD1. Germline assignment: CDR1 KGHSH and CDR2 LQKENI. There are 13 residues in the CDR3. The V and J ends lost 3 bases and 8 bases, in that order; junction bases with no gene match: 3. The CDR3 bases are TGTGCCAGCTCACCCGACAGGGCCGAAAAACTGTTTTTT. Protein product: CASSPDRAEKLFF.

This chain uses TRBV5-6 with TRBJ2-1; TRBD1 is a possible D gene (6 bases). Trimming took 3 bases from V and 4 from J, leaving 17 bases between them. The CDR3 consists of 16 residues. The germline V gene encodes CDR1 SGHDT and CDR2 YYEEEE. The CDR3, as DNA: TGTGCCAGCAGCTCAAAAATGTGGGACACGTACAATGAGCAGTTCTTC. It is translated as CASSSKMWDTYNEQFF. Full variable domain (missing parts from reference TRBV5-6 and TRBJ2-1): DAGVTQSPTHLIKTRGQQVTLRCSPKSGHDTVSWYQQALGQGPQFIFQYYEEEERQRGNFPDRFSGHQFPNYSSELNVNALLLGDSALYLCASSSKMWDTYNEQFFGPGTRLTVL.

This rearrangement joins TRBV9 to TRBJ2-2, with D uncertain. There are 11 residues in the CDR3. The V gene's germline CDR1 is SGDLS and CDR2 YYNGEE. With 7 bases removed from V and 7 bases from J, the gap between germline ends came to 8 bases. CDR3 nucleotide sequence: TGTGCCAGCCCGTGGGGCGGGGAGCTGTTTTTT. Its translation is CASPWGGELFF.

The chain couples TRBV11-2 to TRBJ2-5, with D possibly called TRBD1 or TRBD2 (5 bases each). The CDR3 is 14 residues long. V shed 5 bases and J shed 3 bases, with 13 bases lying between them. Germline loops: CDR1 SGHAT, CDR2 FQNNGV. CDR3 sequence (DNA): TGTGCCAGCAGCCCCAGAGGGACCGAAGAGACCCAGTACTTC. This codes for CASSPRGTEETQYF.

This clone showed up just a few times. The chain is built from TRBV6-5 and TRBJ1-2, with D maybe TRBD1 (5 bases). Germline V CDR1 and CDR2: MNHEY, SVGAGI. V lost 0 bases to trimming and J lost 8 bases, with 16 bases between them. The CDR3 is made up of 15 amino acids. DNA for the CDR3: TGTGCCAGCAGTTACTCCATACGGGGGGAACGGGGCTACACCTTC. Translation: CASSYSIRGERGYTF.

The J gene is TRBJ1-6, the V gene TRBV4-2; unclear D gene. V lost 0 bases and J 7 bases, leaving 10 bases between the germline ends. The CDR3 has 15 residues. The germline V gene encodes CDR1 LGHNA and CDR2 YNFKEQ. The CDR3: CASSQDVNGNSPLHF. In nucleotides, the CDR3 is TGTGCCAGCAGCCAAGACGTTAACGGCAATTCACCCCTCCACTTT.

The chain is built from TRBV5-1 and TRBJ2-7; D gene uncertain. This CDR3 region has 14 residues. Trimming cost V 1 base and J 3 bases, with 11 bases left between them. CDR1 and CDR2 from the germline V gene are SGHRS and YFSETQ. CDR3 bases: TGCGCCAGCAGCTTGAATGCAGCCATCTACGAGCAGTACTTC. This gives the protein CASSLNAAIYEQYF.

This clone appeared a single time. The rearrangement links TRBV29-1 to TRBJ2-3, with TRBD2 identical over 10 bases. The J segment lost 4 bases and the V segment lost 4 bases, leaving 5 bases of the junction unmatched. Germline V gives CDR1 SQVTM, CDR2 ANQGSEA. The CDR3 has 14 amino acids. The CDR3 sequence: CSVAGLAGADTQYF. In nucleotides, the CDR3 is TGCAGCGTTGCAGGCCTAGCGGGGGCAGATACGCAGTATTTT.

The CDR3 bases are TGTGCCAGCAGTTCGTTGGGTTCCCAGGCGGATACGCAGTATTTT. It specifies CASSSLGSQADTQYF. V is TRBV7-3 and J is TRBJ2-3; D not certain. The germline gives CDR1 SGHTA, CDR2 FQGTGA. The CDR3 spans 15 residues. V dropped 6 bases and J dropped 6 bases, with 19 bases sitting between them. Full variable domain (missing parts from reference TRBV7-3 and TRBJ2-3): GAGVSQTPSNKVTEKGKYVELRCDPISGHTALYWYRQSLGQGPEFLIYFQGTGAADDSGLPNDRFFAVRPEGSVSTLKIQRTERGDSAVYLCASSSLGSQADTQYFGPGTRLTVL.

The V call is TRBV6-2 or TRBV6-3, the J call TRBJ2-3; perhaps TRBD2 as D (5 bases). Trimming pared 2 bases from V and 3 bases from J, leaving 18 bases between. The CDR3 has 17 residues. Per the germline V gene, CDR1 is MNHEY and CDR2 is SVGEGT. CDR3 in amino acids: CASSYERRRWETDTQYF. The CDR3 DNA sequence: TGTGCCAGCAGTTACGAGCGCAGGAGGTGGGAGACAGATACGCAGTATTTT.

This chain links TRBV5-5 with TRBJ2-6; D uncertain. CDR1 SGHKS and CDR2 YYEKEE come from the germline V gene (reference sequence). The CDR3 totals 15 residues. V was cut by 5 bases and J by 0 bases, with 9 bases left in between. The CDR3 nucleotides read TGTGCCAGCAGTACGACGGGCTCTGGGGCCAACGTCCTGACTTTC. It specifies CASSTTGSGANVLTF.

The CDR3 DNA follows: TGTGCCAGCAGCGGGGGGAGCTCCTACAATGAGCAGTTCTTC. It is translated as CASSGGSSYNEQFF. The chain recombines TRBV5-6 with TRBJ2-1; perhaps TRBD2 as D (6 bases). The length of the CDR3 is 14 residues. Germline V gene sequence: CDR1 SGHDT, CDR2 YYEEEE. V lost 4 bases and J lost 0, with 8 bases in between.

The rearrangement joins TRBV10-3 to TRBJ2-2, with no clear D. Germline V CDR1 and CDR2: ENHRY, SYGVKD. The CDR3 totals 12 residues. Trimming cost V 6 bases and J 3 bases, with 5 bases left between them. CDR3 protein: CAIRADTGELFF. In DNA form, the CDR3 reads TGTGCCATCAGAGCAGACACCGGGGAGCTGTTTTTT.

The chain carries TRBV7-8 and TRBJ1-4, with 8 bases lining up with TRBD1. The CDR3 is 14 amino acids. Germline CDR1 SGHVS, CDR2 FQNEAQ. Unmatched junction bases numbered 7, after V lost 5 bases and J lost 8 bases. The CDR3 nucleotides are TGTGCCAGCAGCCGAGGACAGGGTTTCGAAAAACTGTTTTTT. This encodes CASSRGQGFEKLFF.

The chain is built from TRBV19 and TRBJ2-1; 7 positions agree with TRBD2. The V and J ends lost 8 bases and 8 bases, in that order; junction bases with no gene match: 6. This CDR3 is built from 12 residues. Germline V lookup: CDR1 LNHDA, CDR2 SQIVND (reference sequence). The chain's CDR3 is CASGGVGDEQFF. CDR3 sequence (DNA): TGTGCCAGTGGGGGGGTAGGCGATGAGCAGTTCTTC.

This sequence joins TRBV13 and TRBJ2-3; D remains unclear. Trimming shortened V by 0 bases and J by 4 bases, and 2 bases separated the two germline ends. The CDR3 totals 12 residues. Germline V lookup: CDR1 PRHDT, CDR2 FYEKMQ (reference sequence). The CDR3 is CASSLGSDTQYF. In DNA form, the CDR3 reads TGTGCCAGCAGCTTAGGATCAGATACGCAGTATTTT.

In regard to this clone: Other DNA sequences in this specimen translate into the identical CDR3. The rearrangement links TRBV7-8 to TRBJ1-1; D is undetermined. The CDR3 is 14 residues long. Deletions cut 1 base from V and 2 bases from J, with 8 bases between. The germline V gene encodes CDR1 SGHVS and CDR2 FQNEAQ. In DNA form, the CDR3 reads TGTGCCAGCAGCTTAGGCGGCAGAAACACTGAAGCTTTCTTT. Its translation: CASSLGGRNTEAFF.

This chain connects TRBV5-1 to TRBJ2-1; 8 bases map to TRBD2. CDR3 length equals 15 residues. With V trimmed by 4 bases and J by 10 bases, 13 bases remained unmatched. Germline V CDR1 and CDR2: SGHRS, YFSETQ. As DNA, the CDR3 is TGCGCCAGCAGCCCCCGACCGGGACTAGGAGAGGAGCAGTTCTTC. Protein: CASSPRPGLGEEQFF.